This TCR beta chain derives from a study of blood T cells in healthy people across ages. With regard to this clonotype: Its antigen is unknown.

Study-wide points: Across the age range, TCR beta diversity per million T cells fell in a roughly linear way.

A sample-barcoded 5' primer and a J-beta primer mix were used in a second PCR of about 6 to 11 cycles. There were at least 2.5 million CDR3-containing paired-end reads obtained from each sample. In TCRdb, the 5' RACE reads were re-called with MiXCR into one record per CDR3 protein. The table records roughly 680,000 distinct CDR3 sequences, approximately 49% of them present only once. CDR1 is ENHRY and CDR2 is SYGVKD in the germline V gene. The CDR3 contains 14 residues. Total RNA extraction produced at least 5.5 micrograms (per sample) for the study. The TCR comes from an older woman in good health. Sequences were obtained from blood. The chain couples TRBV10-3 to TRBJ2-4; 7 nucleotides align to TRBD2. Near its end, the DNA agrees better with TRBJ2-7, so the J call may be wrong. The CDR3 is CAISDGGSFYEQYF. The CDR3 DNA reads as TGTGCCATCTCAGATGGCGGGAGCTTCTACGAGCAGTACTTC.